The T cell receptor beta chain under discussion was sequenced for a study of blood T cell repertoires in COVID-19 (dated by TCRdb to about 2020). Context from the whole study: Collaborator samples came from the United States, Italy and Spain and covered acute and convalescent phases of COVID-19. The prospective study material was composed of cDNA or gDNA derived from T cells, B-cell-depleted T cells, or PBMCs. The dataset comprised deeply sampled blood TCRbeta repertoires from subjects exposed to, actively infected with, or recovered from COVID-19. A freely available public database, intended as a resource for researchers studying the immune response to SARS-CoV-2, is where the repertoires were released. The samples were drawn from the first 160 participants of the ongoing ImmuneRACE study and from some 1,300 subjects provided by 6 global collaborators. Sample metadata almost always included a de-identified subject ID, COVID-19 status, age in years and sex. Where HLA class I and class II types were available, the types were taken from metadata supplied by the sample provider, not from assay-based typing. Here is what the overall study found, with its caveats: How much clinical and demographic metadata was included differed by source and by participant, and the metadata was provided uncurated.

This clone was counted a few times. Its antigen remains unidentified. No qualities accompany the bases; no much larger clone lies one base away. TCRbeta CDR3 regions were amplified from genomic DNA using the immunoSEQ Assay, a bias-controlled multiplex PCR. As for how the authors treated the data: Nucleated cell counts per sample were estimated from amplification of reference gene primers within the assay. To quantify the absolute abundance of each unique TCRbeta CDR3 rearrangement, sequence reads were collapsed and filtered. For each sample, productive Simpson clonality was calculated as the square root of Simpson's diversity index across productive rearrangements. The source is immuneACCESS, and TCRdb retained only in-frame sequences with V and J called. Part of the clones is not carried over; for the studies checked, unresolved V genes explain less than half of this, and the remainder is unexplained. V, J and clone size reflect that table, while D and trimming were determined from the DNA. The sample table lists more than 40,000 clones, about 87% of them with a count of one. The leading ten clones occupy approximately 16% of the sample.

The CDR3 measures 14 amino acids from cysteine to phenylalanine. Kept here is only the CDR3 DNA, which spans 42 bases and is read in frame from base 1. Trimming costs V 6 bases and J 0 bases, and their ends lie 9 bases apart. Taken from the germline V gene, the CDR1 and CDR2 loops are SNHLY and FYNNEI. Whole blood was collected in K2EDTA tubes by collaborating institutions according to the institutions' own protocols. For TCRbeta analysis, collaborator samples were shipped as frozen whole blood, as isolated PBMCs, or as DNA extracted from either sample type. The V gene is TRBV2 and the J gene is TRBJ1-3; matching of 6 bases hints at TRBD1 as the D gene. The TCR originated in a human donor in a cohort sampled during active COVID-19. Sequenced input: peripheral blood. The DNA is TGTGCCAGCAGCGGGGACATCTCTGGAAACACCATATATTTT. The resulting protein is CASSGDISGNTIYF.